The rows below give T cell receptor beta chains drawn from one sample of a study of human T cells and chemical hapten exposure. Via MiXCR, TCRdb re-called the RACE reads, giving one row per CDR3 protein. Of some 90,000 distinct CDR3 sequences listed, 8.5% to 9% are singletons. This material consisted of whole blood, taken in connection with sensitization to the hapten diphenylcyclopropenone (DPC). These receptors all stem from a man aged 35 to 55 with alopecia areata. Some clones in this sample may be carry-over from other donors' samples. The CDR3 runs from the conserved cysteine through the conserved F or W. The order of the fields is clone size, V gene, D gene, J gene, CDR3 DNA, CDR3 protein. D genes are given only for firm matches. A row's size may be missing; if present it is once, few, many or a size class.

few	TRBV6-2/TRBV6-3	TRBD2	TRBJ2-7	TGTGCCAGCAGTTCGGGACTAGCGGGAGGAACCTACGAGCAGTACTTC	CASSSGLAGGTYEQYF
many	TRBV6-2/TRBV6-3	-	TRBJ1-5	TGTGCCAGCAGTTACTCGAAAAGGGACTTTTCAAGCAATCAGCCCCAGCATTTT	CASSYSKRDFSSNQPQHF
many	TRBV7-2	TRBD2	TRBJ2-3	TGTGCCAGCAGCTCTGTAGCGGGAGTGGCAGATACGCAGTATTTT	CASSSVAGVADTQYF
few	TRBV7-9	-	TRBJ2-1	TGTGCCAGCAGCCAGCCCACTGATGGGGAGAATGAGCAGTTCTTC	CASSQPTDGENEQFF
many	TRBV5-4	TRBD1	TRBJ1-1	TGTGCCAGCAGCTTGGAGACAGGGTACACTGAAGCTTTCTTT	CASSLETGYTEAFF
-	TRBV29-1	-	TRBJ2-7	TGCAGCGTCGAAGCCGGGACACACTACGAGCAGTACTTC	CSVEAGTHYEQYF
few	TRBV24-1	-	TRBJ2-1	TGTGCCACCAGCCGATTGAGGGATAATGAGCAGTTCTTC	CATSRLRDNEQFF
few	TRBV18	-	TRBJ2-7	TGTGCCAGCTCGGGGACCGGAGACCGTTACGAGCAGTACTTC	CASSGTGDRYEQYF
few	TRBV7-2	TRBD2	TRBJ2-1	TGTGCCAGCAGTCGACTAGCGGGAGGTATATCGGCCTACAATGAGCAGTTCTTC	CASSRLAGGISAYNEQFF
many	TRBV20-1	-	TRBJ1-5	TGCAGTGTATCGGACAGCGAGAATCAGCCCCAGCATTTT	CSVSDSENQPQHF
many	TRBV6-2/TRBV6-3	TRBD2	TRBJ2-5	TGTGCCAGCAGTTCGACTAGCGGTCAAGAGACCCAGTACTTC	CASSSTSGQETQYF
-	TRBV10-3	-	TRBJ1-1	TGTGCCATCTCTTATAACAGTATGAACACTGAAGCTTTCTTT	CAISYNSMNTEAFF
many	TRBV11-3	-	TRBJ1-2	TGTGCCAGCAGCTACCGGACAAGCAACATTAACTATGGCTACACCTTC	CASSYRTSNINYGYTF
many	TRBV29-1	-	TRBJ2-6	TGCAGCGTCGGCCATCGACAGACCAACGTCCTGACTTTC	CSVGHRQTNVLTF
many	TRBV10-3	TRBD2	TRBJ2-3	TGTGCCATCAGGCCGGGACTAGCGGGTGGAGGCGTGGGCACAGATACGCAGTATTTT	CAIRPGLAGGGVGTDTQYF
many	TRBV7-8	-	TRBJ1-1	TGTGCCAGCAGCTACACGGGGGGGCTAGGTGAAGCTTTCTTT	CASSYTGGLGEAFF
-	TRBV9	-	TRBJ2-3	TGTGCCAGCAGCGCAACAGGTCGCACAGATACGCAGTATTTT	CASSATGRTDTQYF
many	TRBV6-2/TRBV6-3	-	TRBJ1-5	TGTGCCAGCAGTACCCGGACAAAAGGGAATCAGCCCCAGCATTTT	CASSTRTKGNQPQHF
few	TRBV20-1	TRBD1	TRBJ1-4	TGCAGTGCTAGATGGGTAGGGGGCGAAAAACTGTTTTTT	CSARWVGGEKLFF
few	TRBV19	-	TRBJ1-1	TGTGCCAGTAGTACCGGGGACGGTCGAGTGACTGAAGCTTTCTTT	CASSTGDGRVTEAFF
-	TRBV6-2/TRBV6-3	-	TRBJ2-1	TGTGCCAGCAGTCGGACCGGGATGACCTACAATGAGCAGTTCTTC	CASSRTGMTYNEQFF
few	TRBV3-1	TRBD2	TRBJ2-1	TGTGCCAGCAGCCACGGGACTAGCGGGCCCGGGGCGCGCAATGAGCAGTTCTTC	CASSHGTSGPGARNEQFF
many	TRBV24-1	-	TRBJ1-1	TGTGCCACCAGTGCCCGTCCGGCGGGGAGCACTGAAGCTTTCTTT	CATSARPAGSTEAFF
-	TRBV11-2	-	TRBJ2-7	TGTGCCAGCAGCTTAGGTCGGGAGAGATACGAGCAGTACTTC	CASSLGRERYEQYF
many	TRBV19	-	TRBJ1-5	TGTGCCACCCGTTTCGATAGCAATCAGCCCCAGCATTTT	CATRFDSNQPQHF